These T cell receptor beta chains were read from a single sample in a study of shared clonotypes between healthy human individuals. Measured with immunoSEQ multiplex PCR; TCRdb has only the in-frame clones, and not every one. The sample contains just over 2,000,000 clones, over 85% of which appear only once. Sequencing input: naive CD8+ T cells sorted from blood. These receptors were collected from a man between 18 and 29 years old in good health. The CDR3 runs from the conserved cysteine through the conserved F or W. Fields, in order: J gene, clone size, D gene, V gene, CDR3 DNA, CDR3 protein. D genes are given only for firm matches. Clone size, where shown, is once, few, many, or a class for clones that have expanded.

j_call: TRBJ2-7
clone_size: -
d_call: -
v_call: TRBV7-8
cdr3_nt: TGTGCCAGCAGCTCTCCGGGACTCCACTACGAGCAGTACTTC
cdr3_aa: CASSSPGLHYEQYF

j_call: TRBJ2-7
clone_size: -
d_call: -
v_call: TRBV2
cdr3_nt: TGTGCCAGCGCCTGGGGCGAGCAGTACTTC
cdr3_aa: CASAWGEQYF

j_call: TRBJ1-3
clone_size: -
d_call: -
v_call: TRBV5-6
cdr3_nt: TGTGCCAGCAGCTGGGGGACGGTCTATGAAAACACCATATATTTT
cdr3_aa: CASSWGTVYENTIYF

j_call: TRBJ2-7
clone_size: -
d_call: -
v_call: TRBV6-5
cdr3_nt: TGTGCCAGCAACCTTCTGGGGTACGAGCAGTACTTC
cdr3_aa: CASNLLGYEQYF

j_call: TRBJ2-7
clone_size: -
d_call: -
v_call: TRBV27
cdr3_nt: TGTGCCAGCAGTTTAGTCGGGGCCTATGGGTCCTACGAGCAGTACTTC
cdr3_aa: CASSLVGAYGSYEQYF

j_call: TRBJ2-1
clone_size: -
d_call: -
v_call: TRBV11-2
cdr3_nt: TGTGCCAGCAGCCCTCCCGACTATGAGCAGTTCTTC
cdr3_aa: CASSPPDYEQFF

j_call: TRBJ1-2
clone_size: -
d_call: TRBD1
v_call: TRBV6-6
cdr3_nt: TGTGCCAGCAGTTACTCGATAGGAGGGGGCGACTATGGCTACACCTTC
cdr3_aa: CASSYSIGGGDYGYTF

j_call: TRBJ1-3
clone_size: once
d_call: -
v_call: TRBV11-2
cdr3_nt: TGTGCCAGCAGCTTAGACTCCAGGGGAGACACCATATATTTT
cdr3_aa: CASSLDSRGDTIYF

j_call: TRBJ2-1
clone_size: -
d_call: TRBD2
v_call: TRBV19
cdr3_nt: TGTGCCAGTAGCGGGAGGGCCGGGTACAATGAGCAGTTCTTC
cdr3_aa: CASSGRAGYNEQFF

j_call: TRBJ2-1
clone_size: few
d_call: -
v_call: TRBV28
cdr3_nt: TGTGCCAGCAGTCGGTACAATGAGCAGTTCTTC
cdr3_aa: CASSRYNEQFF

j_call: TRBJ1-2
clone_size: -
d_call: -
v_call: TRBV5-8
cdr3_nt: TGTGCCAGCAGTTCCCGGGACTGGGCGGTCGATGGCTACACCTTC
cdr3_aa: CASSSRDWAVDGYTF

j_call: TRBJ2-2
clone_size: -
d_call: -
v_call: TRBV27
cdr3_nt: TGTGCCAGCAGTTTATTGTTGGGGGGACAGACGAACACCGGGGAGCTGTTTTTT
cdr3_aa: CASSLLLGGQTNTGELFF

j_call: TRBJ1-2
clone_size: -
d_call: -
v_call: TRBV7-9
cdr3_nt: TGTGCCAGCAGCTTGACTGGCTACACCTTC
cdr3_aa: CASSLTGYTF

j_call: TRBJ1-5
clone_size: -
d_call: TRBD1
v_call: TRBV28
cdr3_nt: TGTGCCAGCAGTATCCGGGACAGATATTCATATAGCAATCAGCCCCAGCATTTT
cdr3_aa: CASSIRDRYSYSNQPQHF

j_call: TRBJ2-7
clone_size: -
d_call: -
v_call: TRBV13
cdr3_nt: TGTGCCAGCAGCTTACAGGGAGGGGGCTCCTACGAGCAGTACTTC
cdr3_aa: CASSLQGGGSYEQYF

j_call: TRBJ2-7
clone_size: few
d_call: TRBD1
v_call: TRBV5-1
cdr3_nt: TGCGCCAGCAGCTTGGGGACAGGGGACGAGCAGTACTTC
cdr3_aa: CASSLGTGDEQYF

j_call: TRBJ2-7
clone_size: -
d_call: -
v_call: TRBV10-1
cdr3_nt: TGCGCCAGCAGTGGGGCGGACAGCTACGAGCAGTACTTC
cdr3_aa: CASSGADSYEQYF

j_call: TRBJ1-4
clone_size: -
d_call: TRBD1
v_call: TRBV7-8
cdr3_nt: TGTGCCAGCAGCTCGGTTCCCGGGACAGGCACAACTAATGAAAAACTGTTTTTT
cdr3_aa: CASSSVPGTGTTNEKLFF

j_call: TRBJ1-3
clone_size: -
d_call: TRBD1
v_call: TRBV27
cdr3_nt: TGTGCCAGCAGTTTCACAGGGGGTGGAAACACCATATATTTT
cdr3_aa: CASSFTGGGNTIYF

j_call: TRBJ1-4
clone_size: -
d_call: -
v_call: TRBV4-1
cdr3_nt: TGCGCCAGCAGCCTCCGGGACGGAGCCTCAACTAATGAAAAACTGTTTTTT
cdr3_aa: CASSLRDGASTNEKLFF

j_call: TRBJ2-7
clone_size: -
d_call: -
v_call: TRBV19
cdr3_nt: TGTGCCAGTAGCGGGGGTACCACCTACGAGCAGTACTTC
cdr3_aa: CASSGGTTYEQYF

j_call: TRBJ2-1
clone_size: -
d_call: -
v_call: TRBV27
cdr3_nt: TGTGCCAGCAGTTTTTCCGGGCAGAGATCCTACAATGAGCAGTTCTTC
cdr3_aa: CASSFSGQRSYNEQFF

j_call: TRBJ2-7
clone_size: -
d_call: TRBD1
v_call: TRBV2
cdr3_nt: TGTGCCAGCAGCTCGGGACAGACCCCGTCCTACGAGCAGTACTTC
cdr3_aa: CASSSGQTPSYEQYF

j_call: TRBJ2-7
clone_size: -
d_call: TRBD1
v_call: TRBV9
cdr3_nt: TGTGCCAGCGGGCCACAGGGGCAATCCTACGAGCAGTACTTC
cdr3_aa: CASGPQGQSYEQYF

j_call: TRBJ2-7
clone_size: -
d_call: TRBD1
v_call: TRBV27
cdr3_nt: TGTGCCAGCAGCTACGGACAGGGGGTCTACGAGCAGTACTTC
cdr3_aa: CASSYGQGVYEQYF

j_call: TRBJ2-7
clone_size: once
d_call: -
v_call: TRBV19
cdr3_nt: TGTGCCAGTAGTCTTTTTCCCGGGTCCGAGGACGAGCAGTACTTC
cdr3_aa: CASSLFPGSEDEQYF

j_call: TRBJ1-1
clone_size: -
d_call: -
v_call: TRBV28
cdr3_nt: TGTGCCAGCAGACAACTGAACACTGAAGCTTTCTTT
cdr3_aa: CASRQLNTEAFF

j_call: TRBJ1-1
clone_size: -
d_call: -
v_call: TRBV14
cdr3_nt: TGTGCCAGCAGCCGCCACCAAGAACAGCCCTGGGAGAACACTGAAGCTTTCTTT
cdr3_aa: CASSRHQEQPWENTEAFF

j_call: TRBJ2-5
clone_size: -
d_call: -
v_call: TRBV29-1
cdr3_nt: TGCAGCGTTATGGGGGGGACAGGACTACAAGAGACCCAGTACTTC
cdr3_aa: CSVMGGTGLQETQYF

j_call: TRBJ2-7
clone_size: -
d_call: -
v_call: TRBV6-1
cdr3_nt: TGTGCCAGCAGTGTCCAGGGGATGACCTACGAGCAGTACTTC
cdr3_aa: CASSVQGMTYEQYF

j_call: TRBJ1-1
clone_size: -
d_call: -
v_call: TRBV4-3
cdr3_nt: TGCGCCAGCAGCCAAGATCCAGGGATGCACACTGAAGCTTTCTTT
cdr3_aa: CASSQDPGMHTEAFF

j_call: TRBJ2-5
clone_size: -
d_call: TRBD1
v_call: TRBV28
cdr3_nt: TGTGCCAGCAGTGGGCGCAGGGGGCTCGCTGGGGAGACCCAGTACTTC
cdr3_aa: CASSGRRGLAGETQYF

j_call: TRBJ1-4
clone_size: -
d_call: -
v_call: TRBV5-6
cdr3_nt: TGTGCCAGCAGCTTGGAGGGGTTGGGGGCAACTAATGAAAAACTGTTTTTT
cdr3_aa: CASSLEGLGATNEKLFF

j_call: TRBJ1-2
clone_size: -
d_call: TRBD1
v_call: TRBV9
cdr3_nt: TGTGCCAGCTTATACCGGGACAGGAAAAACTATGGCTACACCTTC
cdr3_aa: CASLYRDRKNYGYTF

j_call: TRBJ1-1
clone_size: -
d_call: -
v_call: TRBV9
cdr3_nt: TGTGCCAGCAGCGTAGGTAGGGCGACCGGCACTGAAGCTTTCTTT
cdr3_aa: CASSVGRATGTEAFF

j_call: TRBJ2-7
clone_size: once
d_call: -
v_call: TRBV7-3
cdr3_nt: TGTGCCAGCAGTAGAGACAGTGGAGACTACGAGCAGTACTTC
cdr3_aa: CASSRDSGDYEQYF

j_call: TRBJ1-3
clone_size: -
d_call: -
v_call: TRBV9
cdr3_nt: TGTGCCAGCAGCCCCCCCGTTACCTCTGGAAACACCATATATTTT
cdr3_aa: CASSPPVTSGNTIYF

j_call: TRBJ2-1
clone_size: -
d_call: -
v_call: TRBV21-1
cdr3_nt: TGTGCCAGCAGCAAGAACAGGGTTCGACCGGATGAGCAGTTCTTC
cdr3_aa: CASSKNRVRPDEQFF

j_call: TRBJ2-1
clone_size: -
d_call: TRBD2
v_call: TRBV4-3
cdr3_nt: TGCGCCAGCAGCCTTCGAGAAGGACTAGCCCTCTACAATGAGCAGTTCTTC
cdr3_aa: CASSLREGLALYNEQFF

j_call: TRBJ2-5
clone_size: -
d_call: -
v_call: TRBV27
cdr3_nt: TGTGCCAGCATGCGGACGGGGGTCCGAGAGACCCAGTACTTC
cdr3_aa: CASMRTGVRETQYF

j_call: TRBJ2-3
clone_size: -
d_call: -
v_call: TRBV28
cdr3_nt: TGTGCCAGCAGTTTAGTAGCTGGGGGTGTGGATACGCAGTATTTT
cdr3_aa: CASSLVAGGVDTQYF

j_call: TRBJ2-1
clone_size: -
d_call: -
v_call: TRBV28
cdr3_nt: TGTGCCAGCAAGTCCCGGACAACAGCCTACAATGAGCAGTTCTTC
cdr3_aa: CASKSRTTAYNEQFF

j_call: TRBJ2-2
clone_size: -
d_call: -
v_call: TRBV6-5
cdr3_nt: TGTGCCAGCAGTTACGCAGAAACGAACACCGGGGAGCTGTTTTTT
cdr3_aa: CASSYAETNTGELFF

j_call: TRBJ1-2
clone_size: -
d_call: TRBD1
v_call: TRBV6-5
cdr3_nt: TGTGCCAGCAGTTACTCTGGGGTAGACAGGGGTGGCTACACCTTC
cdr3_aa: CASSYSGVDRGGYTF

j_call: TRBJ2-5
clone_size: -
d_call: -
v_call: TRBV6-6
cdr3_nt: TGTGCCAGCTGGGGGCAAGAGACCCAGTACTTC
cdr3_aa: CASWGQETQYF

j_call: TRBJ2-3
clone_size: -
d_call: TRBD2
v_call: TRBV30
cdr3_nt: TGTGCCTGGAGCCTAGCGGGGACAACAGATACGCAGTATTTT
cdr3_aa: CAWSLAGTTDTQYF

j_call: TRBJ2-7
clone_size: -
d_call: -
v_call: TRBV4-1
cdr3_nt: TGCGCCAGCAGCCCTCAGGTTGGGGGAAAGGACGAGCAGTACTTC
cdr3_aa: CASSPQVGGKDEQYF

j_call: TRBJ2-7
clone_size: -
d_call: -
v_call: TRBV13
cdr3_nt: TGTGCCAGCAGCTCGACAGTTACCTACGAGCAGTACTTC
cdr3_aa: CASSSTVTYEQYF

j_call: TRBJ2-7
clone_size: -
d_call: -
v_call: TRBV6-1
cdr3_nt: TGTGCCAGCAGTGAATGGGCACTCGGCCATGGCTCCTACGAGCAGTACTTC
cdr3_aa: CASSEWALGHGSYEQYF

j_call: TRBJ2-7
clone_size: -
d_call: TRBD1
v_call: TRBV6-1
cdr3_nt: TGTGCCAGCAGTGGATGGGGACAGGGGGCTAACGAGCAGTACTTC
cdr3_aa: CASSGWGQGANEQYF

j_call: TRBJ1-4
clone_size: -
d_call: -
v_call: TRBV11-2
cdr3_nt: TGTGCCAGCAGCCTACAGGGACTGAAAAATGAAAAACTGTTTTTT
cdr3_aa: CASSLQGLKNEKLFF

j_call: TRBJ1-4
clone_size: -
d_call: -
v_call: TRBV6-5
cdr3_nt: TGTGCCAGCAGGGGACTACAGGGTTCCTTGGAAAAACTGTTTTTT
cdr3_aa: CASRGLQGSLEKLFF

j_call: TRBJ1-5
clone_size: -
d_call: -
v_call: TRBV27
cdr3_nt: TGTGCCAGCAGTTTATTGTCTCCACAGGGTGCGGGGAATCAGCCCCAGCATTTT
cdr3_aa: CASSLLSPQGAGNQPQHF

j_call: TRBJ1-4
clone_size: -
d_call: TRBD1
v_call: TRBV10-2
cdr3_nt: TGCGCCAGCAGTGAGGGGACAGGGGGGGTCGAAAAACTGTTTTTT
cdr3_aa: CASSEGTGGVEKLFF

j_call: TRBJ1-1
clone_size: -
d_call: -
v_call: TRBV7-9
cdr3_nt: TGTGCCAGCAGCCGCGGAGGGACGAACACTGAAGCTTTCTTT
cdr3_aa: CASSRGGTNTEAFF

j_call: TRBJ2-7
clone_size: -
d_call: -
v_call: TRBV5-6
cdr3_nt: TGTGCCAGCAGCTTGGGTAACAGCTACTACGAGCAGTACTTC
cdr3_aa: CASSLGNSYYEQYF

j_call: TRBJ2-7
clone_size: -
d_call: -
v_call: TRBV30
cdr3_nt: TGTGCCTGGAGTGTAGGGGTGGACTACGAGCAGTACTTC
cdr3_aa: CAWSVGVDYEQYF

j_call: TRBJ2-1
clone_size: -
d_call: -
v_call: TRBV9
cdr3_nt: TGTGCCAGCAGCGTAGCGGGAGTCACCTACAATGAGCAGTTCTTC
cdr3_aa: CASSVAGVTYNEQFF

j_call: TRBJ2-5
clone_size: -
d_call: TRBD2
v_call: TRBV4-1
cdr3_nt: TGCGCCAGCAGCCTTGGACCTATTGCGGGAGGGCCTGAGACCCAGTACTTC
cdr3_aa: CASSLGPIAGGPETQYF

j_call: TRBJ1-2
clone_size: once
d_call: -
v_call: TRBV7-9
cdr3_nt: TGTGCCAGCAGCTTAACCGTGGGCGATCCTAACTATGGCTACACCTTC
cdr3_aa: CASSLTVGDPNYGYTF